The following is a T cell receptor (beta chain) sequence with its context. What it recognizes is unknown. The V and J ends lost 4 bases and 2 bases respectively, with 25 bases between them. The CDR3 is 18 amino acids. This sample is drawn from a study of OX40 agonist ivuxolimab in advanced cancers. Background on the study: At around 81% male, the cohort had a mean age of 60 years, ranging from roughly 20 to 80. Study-level findings and limits: With doses of 0.1 to 3.0 mg/kg, CD4+ and CD8+ blood T cells had undergone clonal expansion by week 6. Specificity for antigen went undetermined in the expanded peripheral T cells.

Produced via immunoSEQ multiplex PCR; TCRdb's table is partial and in-frame only. The sample comprises more than 15,000 clones, roughly 87% of which are singletons, and about 25% rests with the top ten. The receptor's source is an adult with an advanced solid tumor such as melanoma, head and neck, liver or kidney cancer. This chain uses TRBV5-3 with TRBJ2-7; possible D gene TRBD1, 6 bases. TRBV5-3 carries the ORF label, with uncertain function. The source material was CD4+ or CD8+ T cells sorted from blood, sampled in a trial of the OX40 agonist ivuxolimab. The CDR3 nucleotides read TGTGCCAGAAGCCCCAGGGGACAAGAGTCCCAATTTACCTACGAGCAGTACTTC. Translating gives CARSPRGQESQFTYEQYF.